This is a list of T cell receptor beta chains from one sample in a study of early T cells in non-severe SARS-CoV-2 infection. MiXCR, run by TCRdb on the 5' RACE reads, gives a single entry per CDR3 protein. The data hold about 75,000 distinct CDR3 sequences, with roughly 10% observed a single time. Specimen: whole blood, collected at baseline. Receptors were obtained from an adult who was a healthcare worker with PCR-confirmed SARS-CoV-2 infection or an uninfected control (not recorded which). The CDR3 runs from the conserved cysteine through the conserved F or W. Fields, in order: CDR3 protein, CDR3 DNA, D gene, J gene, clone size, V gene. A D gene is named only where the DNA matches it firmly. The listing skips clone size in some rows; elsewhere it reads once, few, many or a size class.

CDR3 protein: CASSQTGKNYGYTF
CDR3 DNA: TGTGCCAGCAGCCAGACAGGGAAGAACTATGGCTACACCTTC
D gene: TRBD1
J gene: TRBJ1-2
clone size: many
V gene: TRBV6-1

CDR3 protein: CASSDSMTGPLGYTF
CDR3 DNA: TGTGCCAGCAGTGACTCGATGACAGGGCCCTTGGGCTACACCTTC
D gene: TRBD1
J gene: TRBJ1-2
clone size: many
V gene: TRBV6-4

CDR3 protein: CASSSAPGDGYTF
CDR3 DNA: TGTGCCAGCAGTTCCGCCCCTGGGGATGGCTACACCTTC
D gene: .
J gene: TRBJ1-2
clone size: many
V gene: TRBV6-1

CDR3 protein: CASGRGDHGYTF
CDR3 DNA: TGTGCCAGCGGCAGGGGGGACCATGGCTACACCTTC
D gene: TRBD1
J gene: TRBJ1-2
clone size: many
V gene: TRBV28

CDR3 protein: CASSLLAGGGTDTQYF
CDR3 DNA: TGTGCCAGCAGTTTGTTAGCGGGGGGGGGCACAGATACGCAGTATTTT
D gene: TRBD2
J gene: TRBJ2-3
clone size: few
V gene: TRBV6-2/TRBV6-3

CDR3 protein: CASSLQGGSYNEQFF
CDR3 DNA: TGTGCCAGCAGCTTACAGGGGGGCTCCTACAATGAGCAGTTCTTC
D gene: .
J gene: TRBJ2-1
clone size: few
V gene: TRBV11-2

CDR3 protein: CSVGRGSTDTQYF
CDR3 DNA: TGCAGCGTTGGCCGGGGCAGCACAGATACGCAGTATTTT
D gene: .
J gene: TRBJ2-3
clone size: few
V gene: TRBV29-1

CDR3 protein: CASSKQGSTDTQYF
CDR3 DNA: TGTGCCAGCAGTAAACAGGGTAGCACAGATACGCAGTATTTT
D gene: .
J gene: TRBJ2-3
clone size: .
V gene: TRBV9

CDR3 protein: CASSQGTGVNTGELFF
CDR3 DNA: TGCGCCAGCAGCCAAGGAACAGGGGTAAACACCGGGGAGCTGTTTTTT
D gene: TRBD1
J gene: TRBJ2-2
clone size: .
V gene: TRBV4-3

CDR3 protein: CASSRDTGTGTYEQYF
CDR3 DNA: TGTGCCAGCAGCAGAGATACCGGGACAGGAACCTACGAGCAGTACTTC
D gene: TRBD1
J gene: TRBJ2-7
clone size: .
V gene: TRBV5-4

CDR3 protein: CSVEDQGTGNYEQYF
CDR3 DNA: TGCAGCGTTGAAGATCAAGGTACAGGCAACTACGAGCAGTACTTC
D gene: .
J gene: TRBJ2-7
clone size: .
V gene: TRBV29-1

CDR3 protein: CASSPNSGQANSEQYF
CDR3 DNA: TGTGCCAGCTCACCCAACTCCGGACAAGCCAACTCCGAGCAGTACTTC
D gene: .
J gene: TRBJ2-7
clone size: .
V gene: TRBV18

CDR3 protein: CASSDTSGSSTDTQYF
CDR3 DNA: TGTGCCAGCAGTGACACTTCAGGGTCTAGCACAGATACGCAGTATTTT
D gene: .
J gene: TRBJ2-3
clone size: few
V gene: TRBV6-4

CDR3 protein: CASSLELRGLKPQHF
CDR3 DNA: TGTGCCAGCAGCTTAGAATTGCGGGGCTTGAAGCCCCAGCATTTT
D gene: .
J gene: TRBJ1-5
clone size: few
V gene: TRBV7-2

CDR3 protein: CASSPTWGREANTIYF
CDR3 DNA: TGCGCCAGCAGCCCTACTTGGGGCAGGGAGGCGAACACCATATATTTT
D gene: .
J gene: TRBJ1-3
clone size: .
V gene: TRBV4-1

CDR3 protein: CASSPLGTQTSGELFF
CDR3 DNA: TGTGCCAGCAGCCCCCTTGGGACACAGACCTCCGGGGAGCTGTTTTTT
D gene: .
J gene: TRBJ2-2
clone size: .
V gene: TRBV28

CDR3 protein: CASSYSRVHGQIYGYTF
CDR3 DNA: TGTGCCAGCAGTTACTCGAGGGTACACGGACAGATTTATGGCTACACCTTC
D gene: .
J gene: TRBJ1-2
clone size: .
V gene: TRBV6-5

CDR3 protein: CSLNRGDTIYF
CDR3 DNA: TGCAGTCTCAACAGGGGAGACACCATATATTTT
D gene: TRBD1
J gene: TRBJ1-3
clone size: many
V gene: TRBV20-1

CDR3 protein: CSVDRGANTGELFF
CDR3 DNA: TGCAGCGTAGACAGGGGGGCTAACACCGGGGAGCTGTTTTTT
D gene: TRBD1
J gene: TRBJ2-2
clone size: few
V gene: TRBV29-1

CDR3 protein: CASSRRGPEDGEAFF
CDR3 DNA: TGTGCCAGCAGCCGACGGGGACCGGAAGATGGTGAAGCTTTCTTT
D gene: .
J gene: TRBJ1-1
clone size: .
V gene: TRBV7-9

CDR3 protein: CSAGGLAGDTDTQYF
CDR3 DNA: TGCAGTGCTGGGGGCTTAGCGGGGGATACAGATACGCAGTATTTT
D gene: TRBD2
J gene: TRBJ2-3
clone size: .
V gene: TRBV20-1

CDR3 protein: CASSEAGITAQETQYF
CDR3 DNA: TGTGCCAGCAGTGAAGCGGGGATAACAGCTCAAGAGACCCAGTACTTC
D gene: .
J gene: TRBJ2-5
clone size: many
V gene: TRBV6-1

CDR3 protein: CASIRWNSYEQYF
CDR3 DNA: TGTGCCAGCATCAGGTGGAACTCCTACGAGCAGTACTTC
D gene: .
J gene: TRBJ2-7
clone size: many
V gene: TRBV27

CDR3 protein: CSVADSVGKNIQYF
CDR3 DNA: TGCAGCGTTGCTGACAGCGTCGGCAAAAACATTCAGTACTTC
D gene: .
J gene: TRBJ2-4
clone size: many
V gene: TRBV29-1

CDR3 protein: CSTLTAGSDTQYF
CDR3 DNA: TGCAGTACTCTGACGGCGGGGTCAGATACGCAGTATTTT
D gene: .
J gene: TRBJ2-3
clone size: few
V gene: TRBV29-1